The 26 T cell receptor beta chains reported below all come from one sample, sequenced in a study of control samples from healthy donors and cancer patients. Data came from immunoSEQ multiplex PCR; TCRdb stores just in-frame clones and leaves some out. The sample has roughly 130,000 clones, about 94% seen once. Sample: blood. Receptors were obtained from a man between 25 and 39 years old in good health.

The rearrangement links TRBV7-2 to TRBJ1-2, with D maybe TRBD1 (5 bases). Trimming removed 6 bases from V and 2 bases from J, with 16 bases in between. Germline lookup yields CDR1 SGHTA and CDR2 FQGNSA. CDR3 length: 15 amino acids. The CDR3 loop reads CASRDTVGLNYGYTF. Written as DNA, the CDR3 is TGTGCCAGCAGGGATACAGTGGGGCTGAACTATGGCTACACCTTC.

The rearrangement uses TRBV7-9 and TRBJ2-1, with TRBD1 matching over 11 bases. V was clipped by 7 bases and J by 7 bases; unmatched bases: 12. CDR1 SEHNR and CDR2 FQNEAQ come from the germline V gene (reference sequence). This CDR3 contains 16 residues. The DNA for the CDR3 is TGTGCCAGCACTAAAAGCAGGGACAGGGGGTCGAATGAGCAGTTCTTC. The encoded protein is CASTKSRDRGSNEQFF. The full variable domain, its missing parts supplied by reference TRBV7-9 and TRBJ2-1, is DTGVSQNPRHKITKRGQNVTFRCDPISEHNRLYWYRQTLGQGPEFLTYFQNEAQLEKSRLLSDRFSAERPKGSFSTLEIQRTEQGDSAMYLCASTKSRDRGSNEQFFGPGTRLTVL.

This clone was observed a handful of times. CDR3 region: CASIHYVQLFF. The DNA for the CDR3 is TGTGCCAGCATCCACTACGTCCAGCTGTTTTTT. The genes are TRBV28 and TRBJ2-2; D unclear. CDR3 size: 11 residues. The germline V gene has CDR1 MDHEN and CDR2 SYDVKM. V shed 7 bases and J shed 12 bases, with 12 bases lying between them.

This clone was detected once. CDR3 DNA: TGTGCTAGTGCCCCGCGGGACGCAGGCAATCAGCCCCAGCATTTT. Its translation: CASAPRDAGNQPQHF. The chain links TRBV12-5 to TRBJ1-5; tentative D call: TRBD1 (5 bases). V lost 7 bases to trimming and J lost 2 bases, with 15 bases between them. There are 15 residues in the CDR3. CDR1 LGHNT and CDR2 FRNRAP come from the germline V gene.

As to this clone: At one end the junction does not follow the germline gene, possibly because of a read error. The chain joins TRBV2 to TRBJ2-7; no clear D. The germline V gene encodes CDR1 SNHLY and CDR2 FYNNEI. The CDR3 length is 9 residues. The CDR3 bases are TGTGCCAGCAGTGAAGCGGTAGCCTTC. It translates to CASSEAVAF.

V usage is TRBV4-3 and J usage is TRBJ2-1; 7 nucleotides align to TRBD2. The germline V gene encodes CDR1 LGHNA and CDR2 YSLEER. The trim removed 1 base at V and 0 bases at J, leaving 0 bases unmatched. The CDR3 spans 15 residues. The CDR3 nucleotides read TGCGCCAGCAGCCAAGCGGGGGGCTCCTACAATGAGCAGTTCTTC. The encoded protein is CASSQAGGSYNEQFF.

The chain joins TRBV11-2 to TRBJ1-1, with D possibly matching TRBD1 (5 bases). Per the germline V gene, CDR1 is SGHAT and CDR2 is FQNNGV. The germline V and J ends were trimmed by 4 bases and 2 bases, with 20 bases remaining between them. CDR3 length: 17 amino acids. The CDR3 here is CASSSPPREGPNTEAFF. DNA for the CDR3: TGTGCCAGCAGCTCCCCCCCGCGGGAGGGACCAAACACTGAAGCTTTCTTT. The full variable domain, in which reference TRBV11-2 and TRBJ1-1 provide the parts outside the CDR3, is EAGVAQSPRYKIIEKRQSVAFWCNPISGHATLYWYQQILGQGPKLLIQFQNNGVVDDSQLPKDRFSAERLKGVDSTLKIQPAKLEDSAVYLCASSSPPREGPNTEAFFGQGTRLTVV.

CDR3 nucleotides: TGTGCCAGCAGTTCTGTTTCCTCTGGGGCCAACGTCCTGACTTTC. This gives the protein CASSSVSSGANVLTF. The chain carries TRBV6-6 and TRBJ2-6; no reliable D call. Germline-derived CDR1 and CDR2 are MNHNY and SVGAGI (reference sequence). Trimming shortened V by 4 bases and J by 0 bases, and 7 bases separated the two germline ends. The CDR3 totals 15 residues.

This sequence joins TRBV2 and TRBJ1-3; tentatively, D is TRBD1 (5 bases). The CDR3 totals 18 residues. With 0 bases removed from V and 4 bases from J, the gap between germline ends came to 19 bases. Germline CDR1 and CDR2: SNHLY and FYNNEI. The CDR3, as DNA: TGTGCCAGCAGTGAAGCGGGGCCCGCCGGGGGGGACGGAAACACCATATATTTT. It is translated as CASSEAGPAGGDGNTIYF.

This chain uses TRBV15 with TRBJ2-2; the match to TRBD2 covers 10 bases. CDR1 and CDR2 from the germline V gene are LNHNV and YYDKDF (reference sequence). V dropped 1 base and J dropped 6; count of bases not matched to a gene: 5. CDR3 length equals 16 residues. CDR3 region: CATSRVPSGSAGELFF. Here the CDR3 DNA reads TGTGCCACCAGCAGAGTGCCTAGCGGGAGTGCCGGGGAGCTGTTTTTT.

V gene TRBV5-8 combines with J gene TRBJ1-1; no reliable D call. The CDR3 sequence is 17 residues long. Trimming took 0 bases from V and 1 from J, leaving 16 bases between them. CDR1 is SGHTS and CDR2 is YDEGEE in the germline V gene. The CDR3 loop reads CASSLGWATTGNTEAFF. CDR3 DNA sequence: TGTGCCAGCAGCTTGGGTTGGGCTACGACGGGGAACACTGAAGCTTTCTTT.

CDR3 DNA sequence: TGTGCCAGCAGTTTCCAACTAGCGGGGGGCACAGATACGCAGTATTTT. This gives the protein CASSFQLAGGTDTQYF. V and J are TRBV6-5 and TRBJ2-3, with TRBD2 matching over 11 bases. V was pared by 4 bases and J by 1 base, with 4 bases of the junction left unmatched. Germline lookup yields CDR1 MNHEY and CDR2 SVGAGI. This CDR3 comprises 16 residues.

The chain uses TRBV9 and TRBJ2-2, with D perhaps TRBD2 (5 bases). With 3 bases removed from V and 1 base from J, the gap between germline ends came to 16 bases. Germline-derived CDR1 and CDR2 are SGDLS and YYNGEE. The CDR3 consists of 17 residues. The DNA for the CDR3 is TGTGCCAGCAGCGCGTATATGCGGGTCAAGAACACCGGGGAGCTGTTTTTT. Amino acids: CASSAYMRVKNTGELFF.

This clone appeared a single time. This rearrangement joins TRBV2 to TRBJ2-2; D may be TRBD2 (5 bases). This CDR3 has 12 residues. Looked up from germline, CDR1 is SNHLY and CDR2 is FYNNEI. The germline V and J ends were trimmed by 10 bases and 4 bases, with 10 bases remaining between them. CDR3 DNA: TGTGCCACCCTAACTAGCACCGGGGAGCTGTTTTTT. This translates into CATLTSTGELFF. Drawing the rest from reference TRBV2 and TRBJ2-2, the complete variable domain is EPEVTQTPSHQVTQMGQEVILRCVPISNHLYFYWYRQILGQKVEFLVSFYNNEISEKSEIFDDQFSVERPDGSNFTLKIRSTKLEDSAMYFCATLTSTGELFFGEGSRLTVL.

V is TRBV5-8 and J is TRBJ1-2; 8 bases map to TRBD1. Germline CDR1 reads SGHTS; CDR2 reads YDEGEE. With 7 bases clipped from V and 3 bases from J, the junction kept 11 bases outside the gene matches. The CDR3 contains 15 residues. This CDR3 is CASGQRQGWDYGYTF. The CDR3, as DNA: TGTGCCAGCGGCCAGAGACAGGGGTGGGACTATGGCTACACCTTC.

In DNA, the CDR3 is TGTGCCAGCAGCTTGTACTCGGGGGAGACCCAGTACTTC. Translation gives CASSLYSGETQYF. This chain connects TRBV7-9 to TRBJ2-5; possible D gene TRBD2, 5 bases. V was pared by 3 bases and J by 5 bases, with 10 bases between. The CDR3 length is 13 residues. Germline V lookup: CDR1 SEHNR, CDR2 FQNEAQ (reference sequence).

The chain joins TRBV6-5 to TRBJ2-3; either TRBD1 or TRBD2 may fit D (5 bases each). This CDR3 region has 13 residues. Looked up from germline, CDR1 is MNHEY and CDR2 is SVGAGI. Trimming stripped 0 bases from V and 14 bases from J, with 15 bases between. This chain's CDR3 is CASSYSSGTWPYF. The CDR3 DNA sequence: TGTGCCAGCAGTTACTCGTCCGGGACCTGGCCGTATTTT.

V usage is TRBV6-2 or TRBV6-3 and J usage is TRBJ1-1; a possible D gene is TRBD1 (5 bases). CDR3 length: 13 amino acids. From germline, CDR1 is MNHEY and CDR2 SVGEGT. V was pared by 4 bases and J by 2 bases, with 8 bases between. The CDR3 loop is CASSSTENTEAFF. The CDR3 DNA is TGTGCCAGCAGTTCGACAGAAAACACTGAAGCTTTCTTT.

This chain uses TRBV7-9 with TRBJ2-7, with TRBD2 matching 11 bases. The CDR3 has 15 residues. CDR1 and CDR2 from the germline V gene are SEHNR and FQNEAQ (reference sequence). Trimming at V came to 3 bases and at J to 4 bases, leaving 5 bases not matched to a gene. The CDR3 DNA reads TGTGCCAGCAGCTTCGGTACTAGCGGGGGATACGAGCAGTACTTC. Its translation: CASSFGTSGGYEQYF.

The chain carries TRBV2 and TRBJ1-6, with no clear D. V was cut by 2 bases and J by 4 bases, with 3 bases left in between. The length of the CDR3 is 13 residues. From germline, CDR1 is SNHLY and CDR2 FYNNEI. In DNA, the CDR3 is TGTGCCAGCAGTGAACAGTATAATTCACCCCTCCACTTT. Translating it yields CASSEQYNSPLHF.

This chain uses TRBV27 with TRBJ2-7; D possibly corresponds to TRBD1 (6 bases). This CDR3 is 15 amino acids long. Germline V lookup: CDR1 MNHEY, CDR2 SMNVEV (reference sequence). With 3 bases removed from V and 8 bases from J, the gap between germline ends came to 20 bases. The CDR3, as DNA: TGTGCCAGCAGTTTCCTCGGACAGACTTCTACGAAGCAGTACTTC. Translated, it gives CASSFLGQTSTKQYF.

The rearrangement uses TRBV28 and TRBJ2-5, with D possibly being TRBD2 (6 bases). The CDR3 extends over 15 amino acids. Germline CDR1 MDHEN, CDR2 SYDVKM. V gave up 5 bases and J gave up 5 bases, with 18 bases separating them. The CDR3 spells CASSTSSLGGETQYF. The CDR3 nucleotides read TGTGCCAGCAGTACCTCGTCACTAGGAGGGGAGACCCAGTACTTC.

The chain recombines TRBV30 with TRBJ2-5; TRBD1 is a possible D gene (5 bases). In germline, CDR1 is GTSNPN, CDR2 SVGIG (reference sequence). The germline V and J ends were trimmed by 4 bases and 5 bases, with 14 bases remaining between them. This CDR3 is 13 amino acids long. DNA for the CDR3: TGTGCCTGGACGTGGGGCCGGCAGGAGACCCAGTACTTC. Amino acids: CAWTWGRQETQYF.

The rearrangement links TRBV13 to TRBJ1-4; 8 bases align to TRBD1. The J segment lost 3 bases and the V segment lost 3 bases, leaving 9 bases of the junction unmatched. Germline values: CDR1 PRHDT, CDR2 FYEKMQ (reference sequence). The CDR3 runs to 17 residues. CDR3 DNA sequence: TGTGCCAGCAGCTTTTCGACAGGGGCAGGATCTAATGAAAAACTGTTTTTT. It is translated as CASSFSTGAGSNEKLFF.

The chain joins TRBV5-1 to TRBJ2-6; D is undetermined. The V gene lost 0 bases and the J gene lost 0 bases, with 16 bases spanning the gap. CDR3 length: 19 amino acids. Germline CDR1 SGHRS, CDR2 YFSETQ. The CDR3, as DNA: TGCGCCAGCAGCTTGGAAGGACCGGACCTAAGCTCTGGGGCCAACGTCCTGACTTTC. Translating it yields CASSLEGPDLSSGANVLTF. Full variable domain (missing parts from reference TRBV5-1 and TRBJ2-6): KAGVTQTPRYLIKTRGQQVTLSCSPISGHRSVSWYQQTPGQGLQFLFEYFSETQRNKGNFPGRFSGRQFSNSRSEMNVSTLELGDSALYLCASSLEGPDLSSGANVLTFGAGSRLTVL.

This chain uses TRBV18 with TRBJ1-2; D is ambiguous. V lost 3 bases and J lost 1, with 21 bases in between. Per the germline V gene, CDR1 is KGHSH and CDR2 is LQKENI. The CDR3 consists of 18 residues. The CDR3 coding sequence is TGTGCCAGCTCACCGCGAATGGATTTGCCCCCTTTTAACTATGGCTACACCTTC. Its protein is CASSPRMDLPPFNYGYTF.